This T cell receptor beta chain is from a study of shared clonotypes between healthy human individuals (dated by TCRdb to 2018 to 2020). Study-wide context: The cohort comprised a couple of women and three men aged 18 to 49 years. For each donor, CD4 naive and CD4 memory were each run on three plates, CD8 naive on two plates, and CD8 memory on one plate. To estimate repertoire size and how much clonotype sharing occurs between individuals, the study deeply sequenced the blood TCR repertoires of five healthy adults. Libraries were prepared and TCR repertoires were sequenced by different laboratories using diverse techniques, in order to increase sequencing depth and limit assay-specific biases. Leukapheresis yielded between about 0.85 and 10 billion PBMCs per donor. Points the paper makes about the study in general: Naive subsets generally had larger estimated clonotype richness than memory subsets. Incomplete sequencing was indicated by rarefaction of sorted-subset datasets, despite the large sequencing depth. When a few donors were compared, the shared fraction of clonotypes was roughly 5% for naive CD4, around 4% for naive CD8, 2% to 2.5% for memory CD4, and around 0.37% for memory CD8. The genetic and exposure-history diversity represented was limited by the small number of donors. Sampling was restricted to blood, and TCR repertoires in tissues likely differ from the TCR repertoires found in blood. Higher generation probabilities were observed for clonotypes shared by all four sorted-subset donors than for non-shared clonotypes. Based on pairwise subsampling, the degree of clonotype sharing among donors was expected to be affected by sequencing depth.

TCR CDR3 regions were amplified from genomic DNA by multiplex PCR using the deep immunoSEQ assay. Extracted genomic DNA from each cell subset was distributed evenly across all wells of several immunoSEQ 96-well plates, and each plate was treated as a replicate. Each replicate PCR for sorted subsets received about 200 ng genomic DNA, equal to about 30,000 T cell genomes. The purified libraries were quantified using a Qubit 3.0 fluorometer, sized with a Bioanalyzer 2100, and then quantified again using the KAPA Library Quantification kit. Every immunoSEQ 96-well plate was sequenced on a separate single-read 150-cycle Illumina NextSeq 550 flow cell. The authors' pipeline ran thus. Because the immunoSEQ output held only junctional sequences and lacked quality scores, the filtering could not match the filtering applied to full-length reads. Sequences were annotated with PyIR, a Python wrapper for IgBLAST v1.9, using IMGT germline references to assign V/J genes and CDR3. Reads with weak V/J assignments (E-value above 1e-6), missing CDR3, stop codons, out-of-frame junctions, or ambiguous translated residues were removed. V3J clonotypes were defined as sequences sharing an identical inferred V gene, J gene, and CDR3 amino acid sequence. To compute the percentage overlap between repertoires, the number of shared unique clonotypes was divided by the size of the smaller repertoire. Repertoire richness was assessed with RTK rarefaction, the Chao1 estimator, and Recon v2.1 estimates of unobserved clonotypes. For all TCRbeta clonotypes obtained by the gDNA method from a few donors, generation probabilities were computed with OLGA. The source is immuneACCESS, and TCRdb retained only in-frame sequences with V and J called. Part of the clones is not carried over; for the studies checked, unresolved V genes explain less than half of this, and the remainder is unexplained. That table furnishes V, J and clone size, whereas the DNA furnished D and trimming. The sample profile shows 2 million to 3 million clones; around nine tenths of them were found once. The ten biggest clones cover roughly 0.15% of the sample.

This clone was counted only a few times. Its antigen remains undetermined. No much larger clonotype is one base removed from it; base qualities were not supplied. This same CDR3 is encoded by further DNA sequences in the sample. Donors were healthy HIV-negative adults with no recently reported acute infections or vaccinations. Every donor was a Caucasian adult residing in Nashville, Tennessee, USA. CD4+ T cells were enriched through magnetic negative selection, after which naive cells were positively selected on CD45RA and the remaining negative fraction served as the memory subset. After blood collection by leukapheresis, PBMCs were isolated using Ficoll-Histopaque density gradient centrifugation and then cryopreserved in the vapor phase of liquid nitrogen. Purity and quantity of every magnetically sorted T cell population were checked by analytical flow cytometry. Genomic DNA was isolated from every sorted fraction and measured by UV absorbance on a Nanodrop 2000c.

The germline V gene (reference sequence) sets CDR1 to GTSNPN and CDR2 to SVGIG. The CDR3 starts with the cysteine, ends with the phenylalanine, and has 13 residues. The DNA shown is the 39-base CDR3, in frame from base 1. V lost 0 bases and J lost 2 bases; the stretch between them is 5 bases long. This chain joins TRBV30 to TRBJ1-5; tentative D gene TRBD1, with 5 bases matching. The receptor's source is a man aged 18 to 35 in good health. The sequencing input was naive CD4+ T cells sorted from blood. Sample cell subset or site, as interpreted from the label and publication: CD45RA+ positively selected. The sequence in DNA is TGTGCCTGGAGTGTGGGGGGCAATCAGCCCCAGCATTTT. Its protein reads: CAWSVGGNQPQHF.